A selection of T cell receptor beta chains follows, all from one sample in a study of cytomegalovirus exposure and HLA in healthy donors. Libraries were prepared by immunoSEQ multiplex PCR; TCRdb keeps only in-frame clonotypes and omits some of them. The data show approximately 100,000 clones, with 85% seen just once and 6.5% to 9% held by the top ten. Sequencing input: PBMCs. These receptors were collected from a man aged 40-55 years in good health and CMV-seropositive. CDR3s include the opening cysteine and the closing phenylalanine or tryptophan.

V gene: TRBV5-1; CDR3 protein: CASSPGGWPTYEQYF
V gene: TRBV4-1; CDR3 protein: CASSPLRGLSPLHF
V gene: TRBV11-2; CDR3 protein: CASSGRDEGRNEKLFF
V gene: TRBV18; CDR3 protein: CASHGAGRTGELFF
V gene: TRBV11-2; CDR3 protein: CASSLFQGGAGNTIYF
V gene: TRBV6-6; CDR3 protein: CASSPTGTGGNTIYF
V gene: TRBV10-3; CDR3 protein: CAISGGSTGELFF
V gene: TRBV11-1; CDR3 protein: CASSPRSGSYNEQFF
V gene: TRBV5-1; CDR3 protein: CASSLGLSGASYEQYF
V gene: TRBV5-8; CDR3 protein: CASRETGGGLQYF
V gene: TRBV11-3; CDR3 protein: CASSLGRFFTYEQYF
V gene: TRBV5-4; CDR3 protein: CASSLRQESSGANVLTF
V gene: TRBV6-1; CDR3 protein: CASKRPVNTEAFF
V gene: TRBV11-2; CDR3 protein: CASSLGEGAYSYEQYF
V gene: TRBV7-7; CDR3 protein: CASSPTPGGGTGELFF
V gene: TRBV7-7; CDR3 protein: CASSLNVDSYNEQFF
V gene: TRBV15; CDR3 protein: CATSRSRTGGAYGYTF
V gene: TRBV7-3; CDR3 protein: CASSFVGDSNQPQHF
V gene: TRBV4-1; CDR3 protein: CASSQEGTGGAHNEQFF
V gene: TRBV28; CDR3 protein: CASSFRGPGGGQPQHF
V gene: TRBV7-2; CDR3 protein: CASSLGTSGGQGGELFF
V gene: TRBV4-1; CDR3 protein: CASSQDTRTLVF
V gene: TRBV7-3; CDR3 protein: CASSLNGRGAQNEQFF
V gene: TRBV2; CDR3 protein: CASSSRQAGNTIYF
V gene: TRBV27; CDR3 protein: CASSLLLAGASGEQYF
V gene: TRBV5-1; CDR3 protein: CASSLGSYTGELFF
V gene: TRBV5-1; CDR3 protein: CASSLGPESWGYTF
V gene: TRBV2; CDR3 protein: CASTAGGGRPQHF
V gene: TRBV28; CDR3 protein: CASSFTGGNGNQPQHF
V gene: TRBV9; CDR3 protein: CASSVEAGGRNEQFF
V gene: TRBV6-5; CDR3 protein: CASSSYYTQYF
V gene: TRBV6-1; CDR3 protein: CASSEILTFF
V gene: TRBV29-1; CDR3 protein: CSEQKYTNYGYTF
V gene: TRBV28; CDR3 protein: CASSFAGAGQPQHF
V gene: TRBV10-3; CDR3 protein: CAISETSGRSNEQFF
V gene: TRBV27; CDR3 protein: CASSPSPGDPYEQYF
V gene: TRBV5-1; CDR3 protein: CASSFSGQGDEKLFF
V gene: TRBV13; CDR3 protein: CASSYTGGSHSYEQYF
V gene: TRBV20-1; CDR3 protein: CSARDEYEQYF
V gene: TRBV6-6; CDR3 protein: CASSRDRGHNSPLHF
V gene: TRBV14; CDR3 protein: CASSQVGGDPGTGELFF
V gene: TRBV7-9; CDR3 protein: CASSQTGWDTGELFF
V gene: TRBV9; CDR3 protein: CASSVGVGPNTGELFF
V gene: TRBV6-6; CDR3 protein: CASTQDGRALFF
V gene: TRBV9; CDR3 protein: CASSPRLAGGRETQYF
V gene: TRBV30; CDR3 protein: CAWSLGGGGTGELFF
V gene: TRBV7-9; CDR3 protein: CASSWDRGRSSSYNEQFF
V gene: TRBV5-1; CDR3 protein: CASGETVNTGELFF
V gene: TRBV9; CDR3 protein: CASSVGTAANYGYTF